This T cell receptor beta chain was sequenced in a study of blood T cell repertoires in COVID-19 (dated by TCRdb to about 2020). Background for the entire study: Samples from collaborators originated in the United States, Italy and Spain and spanned both the acute and convalescent phases of COVID-19. The prospective study material was composed of cDNA or gDNA derived from T cells, B-cell-depleted T cells, or PBMCs. Samples were obtained from the ongoing ImmuneRACE study (first 160 participants) and from over 1,000 subjects provided by 6 global collaborators. Subjects who had been exposed to COVID-19, were actively infected with it, or had recovered from it provided the deeply sampled blood TCRbeta repertoires that made up the dataset. The repertoires were released in a freely available public database intended as a resource for research on the immune response to SARS-CoV-2. HLA class I and class II types, where available, came from metadata supplied by the sample provider rather than from assay-based typing. Sample metadata almost always included a de-identified subject ID, COVID-19 status, age in years and sex. Broad study findings and their caveats: The amount of clinical and demographic metadata varied by source and participant and was provided uncurated.

The CDR3 numbers 15 residues from cysteine through phenylalanine. The retained sequence is limited to the CDR3, 45 bases, with the frame set at the first base. V is reduced by 3 bases and J by 4 bases, leaving a spacing of 15 bases between them. The germline V gene (reference sequence) provides CDR1 WNHNN and CDR2 SYGVQD. As concerns this clone: Its antigen target is currently unknown. Base qualities are not provided; no much larger clone lies one nucleotide away.

The immunoSEQ Assay, a bias-controlled multiplex PCR, was used to amplify TCRbeta CDR3 regions from genomic DNA. The published analysis was carried out like this. The number of nucleated cells in each sample was estimated by amplification of reference gene primers within the assay. To quantify the absolute abundance of each unique TCRbeta CDR3 rearrangement, sequence reads were collapsed and filtered. For each sample, productive Simpson clonality was calculated as the square root of Simpson's diversity index over productive rearrangements. The immuneACCESS repertoire file appears here via TCRdb, limited to in-frame rearrangements. These files lack a portion of the clones; in checked studies, under half of the deficit traces to unresolved V genes, and the cause of the others is not known. Clone size and V and J calls were adopted from that table, with D and trimming inferred from the DNA. The sample contains some 180,000 clones, approximately 88% of them found a single time. The ten largest make up around 6.3% of the sample.

One collaborating source in Seattle enrolled patients while the patients were actively infected and followed the patients over time throughout the course of disease. Collaborating institutions collected whole blood in K2EDTA tubes following their own protocols. For TCRbeta analysis, collaborators shipped samples as frozen whole blood, isolated PBMCs, or DNA extracted from either of those sample types. This TCR was sampled from a woman between 35 and 50 years old with COVID-19, enrolled during active disease. The rearrangement combines TRBV10-1 with TRBJ2-5; TRBD2 is a possible D gene, resting on 5 matching bases. Source material: peripheral blood. CDR3 reads: CASSESRGSGETQYF. At the DNA level, the sequence is TGCGCCAGCAGTGAATCGCGAGGGTCAGGAGAGACCCAGTACTTC.